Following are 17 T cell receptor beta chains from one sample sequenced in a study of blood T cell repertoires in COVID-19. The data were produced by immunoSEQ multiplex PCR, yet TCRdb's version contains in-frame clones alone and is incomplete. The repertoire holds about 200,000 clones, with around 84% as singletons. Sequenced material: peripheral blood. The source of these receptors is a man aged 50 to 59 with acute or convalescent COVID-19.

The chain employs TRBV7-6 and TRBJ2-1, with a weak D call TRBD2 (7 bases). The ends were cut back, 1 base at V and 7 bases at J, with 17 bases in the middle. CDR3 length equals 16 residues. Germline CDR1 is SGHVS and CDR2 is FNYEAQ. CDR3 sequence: CASSLDLSGGANEQFF. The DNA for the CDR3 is TGTGCCAGCAGCTTAGATCTCTCTGGGGGGGCTAATGAGCAGTTCTTC.

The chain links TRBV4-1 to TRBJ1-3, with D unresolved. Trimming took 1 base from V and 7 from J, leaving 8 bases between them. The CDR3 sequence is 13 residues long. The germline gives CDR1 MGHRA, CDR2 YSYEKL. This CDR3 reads CASSQGAGNTIYF. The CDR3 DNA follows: TGCGCCAGCAGCCAAGGTGCGGGGAACACCATATATTTT.

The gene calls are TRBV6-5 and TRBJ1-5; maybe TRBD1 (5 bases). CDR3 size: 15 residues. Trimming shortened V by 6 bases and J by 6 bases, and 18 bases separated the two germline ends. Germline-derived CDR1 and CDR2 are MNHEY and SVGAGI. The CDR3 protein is CASRIPARVGQPQHF. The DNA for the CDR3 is TGTGCCAGCAGAATACCCGCCAGGGTTGGTCAGCCCCAGCATTTT.

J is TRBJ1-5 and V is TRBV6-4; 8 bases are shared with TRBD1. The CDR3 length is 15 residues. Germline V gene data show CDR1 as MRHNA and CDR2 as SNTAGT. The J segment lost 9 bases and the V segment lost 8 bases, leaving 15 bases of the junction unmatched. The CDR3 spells CASPGGTGLKGPQHF. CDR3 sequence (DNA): TGTGCCAGCCCTGGGGGGACAGGCCTCAAGGGGCCCCAGCATTTT.

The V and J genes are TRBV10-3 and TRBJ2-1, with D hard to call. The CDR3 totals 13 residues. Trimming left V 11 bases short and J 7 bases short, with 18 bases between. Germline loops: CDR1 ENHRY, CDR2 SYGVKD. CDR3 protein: CASAPGLRNEQFF. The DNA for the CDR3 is TGTGCCTCCGCCCCGGGTCTCAGAAATGAGCAGTTCTTC.

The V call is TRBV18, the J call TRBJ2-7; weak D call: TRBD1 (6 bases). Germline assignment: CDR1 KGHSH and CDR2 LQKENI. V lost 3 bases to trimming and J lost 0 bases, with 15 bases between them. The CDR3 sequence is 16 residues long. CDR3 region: CASSPRQDSTSYEQYF. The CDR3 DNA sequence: TGTGCCAGCTCACCCCGACAGGATTCGACCTCCTACGAGCAGTACTTC.

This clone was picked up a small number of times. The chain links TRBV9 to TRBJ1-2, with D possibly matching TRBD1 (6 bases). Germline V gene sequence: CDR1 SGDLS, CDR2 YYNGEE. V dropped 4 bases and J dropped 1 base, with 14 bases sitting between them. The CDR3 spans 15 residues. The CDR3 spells CASSPGQWGNYGYTF. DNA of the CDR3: TGTGCCAGCAGCCCAGGACAGTGGGGTAACTATGGCTACACCTTC.

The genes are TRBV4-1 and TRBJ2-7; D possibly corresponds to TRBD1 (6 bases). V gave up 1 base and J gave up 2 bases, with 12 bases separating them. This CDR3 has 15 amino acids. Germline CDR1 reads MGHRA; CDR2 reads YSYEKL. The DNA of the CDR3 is TGCGCCAGCAGCCAAGTAGGCAGGGGTCCCTACGAGCAGTACTTC. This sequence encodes CASSQVGRGPYEQYF.

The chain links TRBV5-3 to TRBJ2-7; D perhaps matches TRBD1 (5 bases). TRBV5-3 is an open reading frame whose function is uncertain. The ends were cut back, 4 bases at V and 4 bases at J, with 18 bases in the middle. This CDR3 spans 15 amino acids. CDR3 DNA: TGTGCCAGAAGCCCTAAAAAGTCGACAGCGTACGAGCAGTACTTC. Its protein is CARSPKKSTAYEQYF.

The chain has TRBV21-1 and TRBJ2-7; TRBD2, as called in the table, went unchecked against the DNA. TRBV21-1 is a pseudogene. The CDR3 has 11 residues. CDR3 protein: CASPTPYEQYF. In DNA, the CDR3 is TGTGCCAGTCCTACCCCCTACGAGCAGTACTTC.

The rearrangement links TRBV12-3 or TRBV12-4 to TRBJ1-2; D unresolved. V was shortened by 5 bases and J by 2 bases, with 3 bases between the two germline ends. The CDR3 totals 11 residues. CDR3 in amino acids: CASSQNYGYTF. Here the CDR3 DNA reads TGTGCCAGCAGTCAGAACTATGGCTACACCTTC.

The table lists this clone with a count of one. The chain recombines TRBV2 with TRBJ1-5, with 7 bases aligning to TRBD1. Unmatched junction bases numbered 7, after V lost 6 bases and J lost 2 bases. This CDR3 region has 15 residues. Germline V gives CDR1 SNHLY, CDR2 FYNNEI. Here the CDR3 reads CASSNDRVGNQPQHF. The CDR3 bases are TGTGCCAGCAGCAATGACAGGGTTGGCAATCAGCCCCAGCATTTT.

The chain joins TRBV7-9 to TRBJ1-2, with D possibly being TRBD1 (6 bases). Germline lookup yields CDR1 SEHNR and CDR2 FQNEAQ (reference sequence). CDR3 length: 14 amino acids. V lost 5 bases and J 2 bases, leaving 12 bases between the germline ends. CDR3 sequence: CASSRDRINYGYTF. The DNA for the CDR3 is TGTGCCAGCAGCCGCGACAGGATAAACTATGGCTACACCTTC.

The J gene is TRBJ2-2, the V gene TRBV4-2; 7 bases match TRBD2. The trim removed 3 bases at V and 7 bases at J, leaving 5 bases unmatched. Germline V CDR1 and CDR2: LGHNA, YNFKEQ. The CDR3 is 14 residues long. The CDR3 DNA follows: TGTGCCAGCAGCCATACTAGCGACGGCGGGGAGCTGTTTTTT. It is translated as CASSHTSDGGELFF.

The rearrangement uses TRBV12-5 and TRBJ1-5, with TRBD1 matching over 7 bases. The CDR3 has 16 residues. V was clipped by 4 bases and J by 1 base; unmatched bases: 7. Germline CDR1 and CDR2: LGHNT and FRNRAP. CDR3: CASGSGQGDSNQPQHF. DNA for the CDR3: TGTGCTAGTGGTTCAGGGCAGGGGGACAGCAATCAGCCCCAGCATTTT.

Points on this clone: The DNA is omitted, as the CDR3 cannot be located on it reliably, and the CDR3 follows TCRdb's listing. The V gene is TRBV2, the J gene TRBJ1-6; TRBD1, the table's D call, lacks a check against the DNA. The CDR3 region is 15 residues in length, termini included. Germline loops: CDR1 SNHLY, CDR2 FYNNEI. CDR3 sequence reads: CASSLGQPGGLPSTF.

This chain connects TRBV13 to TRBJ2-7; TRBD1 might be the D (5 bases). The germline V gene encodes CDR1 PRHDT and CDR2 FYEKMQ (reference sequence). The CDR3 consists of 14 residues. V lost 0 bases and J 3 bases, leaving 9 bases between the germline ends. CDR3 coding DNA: TGTGCCAGCAGCTTAGGAGGGGCCGACTACGAGCAGTACTTC. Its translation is CASSLGGADYEQYF.